This TCR beta chain was documented in a study of blood T cell repertoires in COVID-19. For the study at large: Sources were T cells, B-cell-depleted T cells, or PBMCs; the material itself was cDNA or gDNA.

In terms of age and location, participants ranged from about 18 to 90 years and lived in about 25 US areas. The assay was immunoSEQ multiplex PCR, and TCRdb's table has in-frame clones only and misses some. The sample has 350,000 or so clones; roughly nine tenths are singletons. What was sequenced was PBMCs or T cells enriched from blood (not recorded which). The sequence was collected from a woman aged 25 to 39 who had recovered from COVID-19.

The CDR3 DNA is TGTGCCAGCTACGAGCCCCCTGAACGAGCTTTCTTT. It specifies CASYEPPERAFF. The chain joins TRBV28 to TRBJ1-1; D is unclear. The CDR3 has 12 amino acids. Germline V gives CDR1 MDHEN, CDR2 SYDVKM. The V gene lost 8 bases and the J gene lost 10 bases, with 17 bases spanning the gap.